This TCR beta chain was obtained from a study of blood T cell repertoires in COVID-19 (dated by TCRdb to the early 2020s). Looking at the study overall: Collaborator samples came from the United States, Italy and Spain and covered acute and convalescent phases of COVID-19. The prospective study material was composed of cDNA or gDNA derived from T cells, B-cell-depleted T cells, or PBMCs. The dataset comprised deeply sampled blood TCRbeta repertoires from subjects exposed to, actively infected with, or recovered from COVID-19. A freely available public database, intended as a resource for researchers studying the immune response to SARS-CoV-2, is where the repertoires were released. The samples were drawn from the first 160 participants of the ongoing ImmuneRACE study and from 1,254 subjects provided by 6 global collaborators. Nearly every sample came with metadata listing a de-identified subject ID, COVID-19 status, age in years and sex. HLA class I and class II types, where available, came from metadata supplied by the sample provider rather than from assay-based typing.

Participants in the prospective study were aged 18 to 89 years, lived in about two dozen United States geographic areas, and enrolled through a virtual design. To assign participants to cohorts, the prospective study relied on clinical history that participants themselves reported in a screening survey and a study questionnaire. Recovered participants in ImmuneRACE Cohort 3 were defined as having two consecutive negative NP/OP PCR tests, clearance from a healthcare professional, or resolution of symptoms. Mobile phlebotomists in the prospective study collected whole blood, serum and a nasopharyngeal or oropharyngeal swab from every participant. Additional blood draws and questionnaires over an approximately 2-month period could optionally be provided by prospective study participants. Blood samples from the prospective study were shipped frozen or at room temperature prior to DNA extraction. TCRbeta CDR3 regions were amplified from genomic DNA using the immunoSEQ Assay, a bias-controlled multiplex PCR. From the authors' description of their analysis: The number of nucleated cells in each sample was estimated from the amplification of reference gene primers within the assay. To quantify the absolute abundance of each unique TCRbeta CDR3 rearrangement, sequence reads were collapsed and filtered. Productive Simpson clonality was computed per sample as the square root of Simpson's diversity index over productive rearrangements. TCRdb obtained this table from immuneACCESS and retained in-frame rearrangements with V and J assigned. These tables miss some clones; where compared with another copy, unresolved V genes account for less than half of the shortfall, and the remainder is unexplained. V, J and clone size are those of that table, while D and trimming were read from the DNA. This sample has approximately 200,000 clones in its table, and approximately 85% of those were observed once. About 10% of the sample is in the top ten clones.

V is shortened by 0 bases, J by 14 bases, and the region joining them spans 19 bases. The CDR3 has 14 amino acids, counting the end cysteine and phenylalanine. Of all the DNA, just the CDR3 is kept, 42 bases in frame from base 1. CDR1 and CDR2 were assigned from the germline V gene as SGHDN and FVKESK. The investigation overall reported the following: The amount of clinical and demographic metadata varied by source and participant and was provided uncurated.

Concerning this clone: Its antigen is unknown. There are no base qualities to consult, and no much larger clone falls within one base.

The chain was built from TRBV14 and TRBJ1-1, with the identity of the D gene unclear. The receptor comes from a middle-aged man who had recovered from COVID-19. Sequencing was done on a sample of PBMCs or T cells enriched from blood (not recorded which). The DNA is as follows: TGTGCCAGCAGCCAAGACACCCTCGGGGTCAGAATCTTCTTT. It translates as CASSQDTLGVRIFF.